Below, one TCR beta chain is given with its context. Its antigen is currently unknown. The sample is drawn from a study of beta chain features in type 1 diabetes. Study-wide points: cDNA sequencing could over-represent cells with high TCR expression. Naive, central memory and Treg TCRB repertoires seemed to resemble each other more closely in patients than they did in healthy donors. Significant though moderate, a shortening of TCRB CDR3s appeared in all four CD4+ subsets of Type 1 diabetes patients.

The whole isolated RNA underwent reverse transcription, so sequencing captured expressed TCRB transcripts. Across stem cell-like memory T cell samples, reads averaged about 1 million. The assay was immunoSEQ multiplex PCR, and TCRdb's table has in-frame clones only and misses some. The sample shows tens of thousands of clones, 68% of them seen only once. V was pared by 3 bases and J by 6 bases, with 15 bases between. The CDR3 totals 15 residues. Per the germline V gene, CDR1 is ENHRY and CDR2 is SYGVKD. Sequencing input: stem cell memory CD4+ T cells from blood. The chain has TRBV10-3 and TRBJ2-1; perhaps TRBD2 as D (6 bases). The source is a woman in her thirties or forties with type 1 diabetes. The DNA of the CDR3 is TGTGCCATCAGTGAAGGATTAGGAGGGCGCAATGAGCAGTTCTTC. Protein product: CAISEGLGGRNEQFF.